Each of the 31 T cell receptor beta chains below was sequenced from the same sample in a study of neoadjuvant anti-PD-1 for oral cavity cancer (dated by TCRdb to 2020 to 2023). The protocol used for the library was the immunoSEQ multiplex PCR assay. TCRdb limited this immuneACCESS table to in-frame rearrangements with V and J called. A share of clones is missing; checked studies link under half to unresolved V genes, and the rest is unexplained. For this sample there are tens of thousands of clones; 70% to 85% appear just once. The ten biggest clones cover 2.5% to 3% of the sample. The time point label here, explained by the study, means: before neoadjuvant nivolumab. Sequenced here: PBMCs, sampled before nivolumab (anti-PD-1) treatment. These TCRs come from a person aged 40-85 years with oral cavity squamous cell carcinoma.

The chain uses TRBV5-1 and TRBJ2-2; the match to TRBD2 covers 14 bases. This CDR3 spans 18 amino acids. Germline values: CDR1 SGHRS, CDR2 YFSETQ. J was trimmed by 4 bases and V by 0 bases; bases with no gene match: 5. Here the CDR3 DNA reads TGCGCCAGCAGCTTGGGACTAGCGGGAGGGGATGGCACCGGGGAGCTGTTTTTT. It yields the protein CASSLGLAGGDGTGELFF.

This chain uses TRBV19 with TRBJ2-6, with unresolved D. Per germline, CDR1 LNHDA and CDR2 SQIVND (reference sequence). This CDR3 region has 15 residues. The V end was cut by 5 bases, the J end by 1 base, with 9 bases between. CDR3 sequence (DNA): TGTGCCAGTAGTGTCAAGAATTCTGGGGCCAACGTCCTGACTTTC. This sequence encodes CASSVKNSGANVLTF.

The V call is TRBV7-8, the J call TRBJ1-1, with D hard to call. Germline values: CDR1 SGHVS, CDR2 FQNEAQ. V shed 1 base and J shed 2 bases, with 8 bases lying between them. The CDR3 consists of 14 residues. The CDR3 region has the DNA TGTGCCAGCAGCTTAGGAGGCGATAACACTGAAGCTTTCTTT. Translating gives CASSLGGDNTEAFF.

This chain uses TRBV5-1 with TRBJ1-6; D remains unclear. CDR1 is SGHRS and CDR2 is YFSETQ in the germline V gene. The CDR3 is 16 residues long. Trimming removed 0 bases from V and 4 bases from J, with 11 bases in between. The CDR3 nucleotides are TGCGCCAGCAGCTTGGGACGCCCAGGTTATAATTCACCCCTCCACTTT. Translated: CASSLGRPGYNSPLHF. Full variable domain (rest looked up from reference TRBV5-1 and TRBJ1-6): KAGVTQTPRYLIKTRGQQVTLSCSPISGHRSVSWYQQTPGQGLQFLFEYFSETQRNKGNFPGRFSGRQFSNSRSEMNVSTLELGDSALYLCASSLGRPGYNSPLHFGNGTRLTVT.

V and J are TRBV6-1 and TRBJ2-7; D not certain. Trimming removed 2 bases at V and 5 bases at J, with 25 bases between. The CDR3 length is 18 residues. Germline CDR1 reads MNHNS; CDR2 reads SASEGT. The CDR3, as DNA: TGTGCCAGCAGTGAAACCTGGTTGTCGTGGAGCATAGGACACGAGCAGTACTTC. Translating it yields CASSETWLSWSIGHEQYF.

This clone was counted a few times. V and J are TRBV2 and TRBJ1-1; D is undetermined. The germline V gene encodes CDR1 SNHLY and CDR2 FYNNEI. The CDR3 runs to 13 residues. Trimming removed 3 bases at V and 2 bases at J, with 7 bases between. The CDR3 here is CASSEEANTEAFF. The CDR3, as DNA: TGTGCCAGCAGTGAGGAAGCAAACACTGAAGCTTTCTTT.

The chain has TRBV6-1 and TRBJ2-1; D perhaps matches TRBD1 (5 bases). The CDR3 has 13 amino acids. V lost 3 bases, J lost 4 bases, and 7 bases lay in between. Germline-derived CDR1 and CDR2 are MNHNS and SASEGT. CDR3 sequence reads: CASSDQGYNEQFF. The CDR3 DNA follows: TGTGCCAGCAGTGATCAGGGTTACAATGAGCAGTTCTTC.

V is TRBV19 and J is TRBJ1-1, with a tentative D call TRBD1 (5 bases). V was cut by 5 bases and J by 5 bases, with 12 bases left in between. Germline lookup yields CDR1 LNHDA and CDR2 SQIVND (reference sequence). The CDR3 spans 13 residues. The CDR3 DNA follows: TGTGCCAGTAGTCTCTTAGGGGAGACTGAAGCTTTCTTT. It yields the protein CASSLLGETEAFF.

CDR3 in amino acids: CAGTLSEDTQYF. As DNA, the CDR3 is TGCGCCGGGACACTAAGTGAAGATACGCAGTATTTT. This chain uses TRBV10-1 with TRBJ2-3; D possibly corresponds to TRBD1 (6 bases). V dropped 11 bases and J dropped 5 bases, with 14 bases sitting between them. Germline-derived CDR1 and CDR2 are WNHNN and SYGVQD (reference sequence). This CDR3 is 12 amino acids long.

Only a few counts were recorded for this clone. The genes are TRBV7-9 and TRBJ1-1; D gene ambiguous. Germline CDR1 and CDR2: SEHNR and FQNEAQ (reference sequence). Trimming cost V 0 bases and J 0 bases, with 11 bases left between them. CDR3 length equals 16 residues. CDR3 bases: TGTGCCAGCAGCTTAGCACCCGGACTGGTGAACACTGAAGCTTTCTTT. The encoded protein is CASSLAPGLVNTEAFF.

V gene TRBV7-8 combines with J gene TRBJ2-1, with TRBD1 identical over 10 bases. CDR1 is SGHVS, CDR2 FQNEAQ, per germline. This CDR3 has 17 amino acids. V shed 3 bases and J 0 bases; nucleotides not matched to a gene: 5. The CDR3 bases are TGTGCCAGCAGCTTGGGACAGGGGTCCTTCTCCTACAATGAGCAGTTCTTC. It encodes CASSLGQGSFSYNEQFF.

The chain combines TRBV5-6 with TRBJ1-1, with 8 bases that match TRBD1. V shed 1 base and J 1 base; nucleotides not matched to a gene: 12. Germline CDR1 is SGHDT and CDR2 is YYEEEE. The CDR3 contains 18 residues. CDR3 in amino acids: CASSLSQGGLLTNTEAFF. In nucleotides, the CDR3 is TGTGCCAGCAGCTTGTCACAGGGGGGGTTACTGACGAACACTGAAGCTTTCTTT.

V and J are TRBV6-5 and TRBJ1-5; D is uncertain. CDR1 and CDR2 from the germline V gene are MNHEY and SVGAGI. V was pared by 2 bases and J by 8 bases, with 13 bases between. The CDR3 extends over 14 amino acids. CDR3 in amino acids: CASSYKGWQEPQHF. The CDR3 DNA sequence: TGTGCCAGCAGTTACAAAGGGTGGCAAGAGCCCCAGCATTTT.

The genes are TRBV6-6 and TRBJ1-1; 9 bases are a match to TRBD1. This CDR3 has 15 amino acids. The germline CDR1 and CDR2 sequences are MNHNY and SVGAGI (reference sequence). The junction had 4 bases not matched to a gene; V was cut back by 5 bases and J by 0 bases. The CDR3 here is CASSGTGLMNTEAFF. The CDR3 DNA sequence: TGTGCCAGCAGTGGGACAGGGCTCATGAACACTGAAGCTTTCTTT.

The chain employs TRBV14 and TRBJ2-7, with D perhaps matching TRBD2 (6 bases). Germline V gene sequence: CDR1 SGHDN, CDR2 FVKESK. V lost 4 bases to trimming and J lost 12 bases, with 25 bases between them. The CDR3 is made up of 15 amino acids. The CDR3 region has the DNA TGTGCCAGCAGCCCTAGTTCGGGGGATGCGGTTTTTATGTACTTC. The encoded protein is CASSPSSGDAVFMYF. The entire variable domain, with the rest obtained from reference TRBV14 and TRBJ2-7, is as follows: EAGVTQFPSHSVIEKGQTVTLRCDPISGHDNLYWYRRVMGKEIKFLLHFVKESKQDESGMPNNRFLAERTGGTYSTLKVQPAELEDSGVYFCASSPSSGDAVFMYFGPGTRLTVT.

The J gene is TRBJ2-2, the V gene TRBV11-3; D might be TRBD1 (6 bases). Germline assignment: CDR1 SGHNT and CDR2 YENEEA. The CDR3 has 14 amino acids. The germline V and J ends were trimmed by 5 bases and 5 bases, with 12 bases remaining between them. The CDR3 here is CASSIRTGTGELFF. CDR3 bases: TGTGCCAGCAGCATACGCACAGGGACCGGGGAGCTGTTTTTT.

The gene calls are TRBV6-1 and TRBJ1-3; D perhaps matches TRBD1 (5 bases). Germline V lookup: CDR1 MNHNS, CDR2 SASEGT. Trimming took off 0 bases at V and 1 base at J, with 19 bases between the two ends. The CDR3 spans 19 residues. CDR3 loop: CASSEATPWGDLSGNTIYF. CDR3 in DNA: TGTGCCAGCAGTGAAGCCACGCCCTGGGGGGATCTGTCTGGAAACACCATATATTTT.

This clone was counted a single time. This chain uses TRBV2 with TRBJ2-1; D is perhaps TRBD1 (6 bases). Germline V CDR1 and CDR2: SNHLY, FYNNEI. Trimming shortened V by 3 bases and J by 9 bases, and 12 bases separated the two germline ends. The CDR3 is 13 residues long. The CDR3 DNA reads TGTGCCAGCAGTGACGGCCTAGGGGGTGAGCAGTTCTTC. This codes for CASSDGLGGEQFF.

The J gene is TRBJ1-1, the V gene TRBV7-9; the D gene is possibly TRBD1 (5 bases). The CDR3 is 15 amino acids. Trimming shortened V by 5 bases and J by 2 bases, and 15 bases separated the two germline ends. Germline V gives CDR1 SEHNR, CDR2 FQNEAQ (reference sequence). CDR3 DNA sequence: TGTGCCAGCAGCCCAAATCGGGGCGGAAACACTGAAGCTTTCTTT. Translation gives CASSPNRGGNTEAFF.

This clone was observed a handful of times. J is TRBJ2-7 and V is TRBV5-6; TRBD1 aligns across 8 bases. This CDR3 spans 16 amino acids. The V and J ends lost 4 bases and 1 base, in that order; junction bases with no gene match: 10. Germline V gene sequence: CDR1 SGHDT, CDR2 YYEEEE. Here the CDR3 reads CASSLTTGVGSYEQYF. The CDR3 DNA reads as TGTGCCAGCAGCCTTACGACAGGGGTCGGATCCTACGAGCAGTACTTC.

This clone came up once. The chain recombines TRBV14 with TRBJ1-1; tentatively, D is TRBD1 (5 bases). Germline V CDR1 and CDR2: SGHDN, FVKESK. The CDR3 is 17 amino acids. Trimming cost V 0 bases and J 2 bases, with 16 bases left between them. The CDR3 DNA is TGTGCCAGCAGCCAAGAAATGGGGGGGTTCGTAAACACTGAAGCTTTCTTT. This encodes CASSQEMGGFVNTEAFF.

This clone has more than one count but fewer than ten. The chain carries TRBV7-2 and TRBJ1-6, with 7 bases that match TRBD1. Trimming removed 1 base from V and 9 bases from J; junction bases left unmatched: 3. The CDR3 is 14 residues long. The V gene's germline CDR1 is SGHTA and CDR2 FQGNSA. CDR3 sequence (DNA): TGTGCCAGCAGCTTAGTGGGACAGATTTCACCCCTCCACTTT. It translates to CASSLVGQISPLHF.

This chain joins TRBV2 and TRBJ1-1, with unresolved D. Trimming took 8 bases from V and 8 from J, leaving 18 bases between them. CDR1 and CDR2 (germline): SNHLY, FYNNEI. This CDR3 has 13 amino acids. The CDR3 loop is CASSPNVRPEAFF. The CDR3 DNA sequence: TGTGCCAGCTCGCCAAACGTGAGGCCCGAAGCTTTCTTT.

This chain joins TRBV7-8 and TRBJ2-2; no clear D. Germline V gene data show CDR1 as SGHVS and CDR2 as FQNEAQ. Trimming pared 5 bases from V and 3 bases from J, leaving 10 bases between. This CDR3 has 14 residues. CDR3 coding DNA: TGTGCCAGCAGCCCAGTGGAGTACACCGGGGAGCTGTTTTTT. Protein sequence: CASSPVEYTGELFF.

This clone was seen only once. The V and J genes are TRBV5-4 and TRBJ2-3; TRBD2 matches at 13 bases. The CDR3 has 15 amino acids. The germline gives CDR1 SGHNT, CDR2 YYREEE (reference sequence). The ends lost 2 bases at V and 8 bases at J; junction bases unmatched: 5. Here the CDR3 DNA reads TGTGCCAGCAGCTTTCGGACTAGCGGGGGCGTTACGCAGTATTTT. The encoded protein is CASSFRTSGGVTQYF. The full variable domain, with the rest looked up from reference TRBV5-4 and TRBJ2-3, is ETGVTQSPTHLIKTRGQQVTLRCSSQSGHNTVSWYQQALGQGPQFIFQYYREEENGRGNFPPRFSGLQFPNYSSELNVNALELDDSALYLCASSFRTSGGVTQYFGPGTRLTVL.

The chain employs TRBV19 and TRBJ2-5; 7 nucleotides align to TRBD1. Germline assignment: CDR1 LNHDA and CDR2 SQIVND (reference sequence). V was pared by 1 base and J by 1 base, with 6 bases of the junction left unmatched. This CDR3 spans 16 amino acids. The chain's CDR3 is CASSIVAGGSQETQYF. CDR3 DNA sequence: TGTGCCAGTAGTATAGTTGCAGGGGGTAGCCAAGAGACCCAGTACTTC.

The rearrangement links TRBV6-5 to TRBJ2-7; 7 bases line up with TRBD1. The junction had 3 bases not matched to a gene; V was cut back by 1 base and J by 3 bases. This CDR3 has 14 residues. Looked up from germline, CDR1 is MNHEY and CDR2 is SVGAGI. CDR3 nucleotides: TGTGCCAGCAGTTACTTAGGGGGCAACTACGAGCAGTACTTC. Translated, it gives CASSYLGGNYEQYF.

The chain is built from TRBV14 and TRBJ1-4; D possibly corresponds to TRBD1 (5 bases). The germline V gene has CDR1 SGHDN and CDR2 FVKESK. This CDR3 spans 14 amino acids. V shed 0 bases and J shed 8 bases, with 10 bases lying between them. The CDR3 protein is CASSQDAYREKLFF. Here the CDR3 DNA reads TGTGCCAGCAGCCAAGATGCGTACAGGGAAAAACTGTTTTTT.

The rearrangement joins TRBV2 to TRBJ2-1, with D hard to call. CDR3 length: 12 residues. Germline assignment: CDR1 SNHLY and CDR2 FYNNEI. Trimming stripped 5 bases from V and 8 bases from J, with 10 bases between. CDR3 loop: CASSPLRYEQFF. The CDR3 DNA sequence: TGTGCCAGCAGTCCCCTACGCTATGAGCAGTTCTTC.

This chain joins TRBV5-1 and TRBJ2-7; D is tentatively TRBD1 or TRBD2 (5 bases each). Trimming removed 0 bases at V and 2 bases at J, with 9 bases between. The CDR3 totals 14 residues. Germline V gene lookup returns CDR1 SGHRS and CDR2 YFSETQ. CDR3 residues: CASSLGGTTYEQYF. For the CDR3, the DNA is TGCGCCAGCAGCTTGGGGGGGACCACCTACGAGCAGTACTTC. Filled out from reference TRBV5-1 and TRBJ2-7, the complete variable domain reads KAGVTQTPRYLIKTRGQQVTLSCSPISGHRSVSWYQQTPGQGLQFLFEYFSETQRNKGNFPGRFSGRQFSNSRSEMNVSTLELGDSALYLCASSLGGTTYEQYFGPGTRLTVT.

The rearrangement uses TRBV25-1 and TRBJ1-4, with 8 bases that match TRBD1. Germline-derived CDR1 and CDR2 are MGHDK and SYGVNS. The CDR3 is 18 amino acids. The V and J ends lost 2 bases and 7 bases, in that order; junction bases with no gene match: 15. The CDR3 bases are TGTGCCAGCAGTGAAGAGAAAGGACAGGGCCCTGGAAGTGAAAAACTGTTTTTT. Encoded protein: CASSEEKGQGPGSEKLFF.